The clone carrying this T cell receptor beta chain came up a few times. These data belong to a study of identical twins. TCRdb processed the 5' RACE reads anew with MiXCR; each CDR3 protein has one entry. The table records 500,000 to 600,000 distinct CDR3 sequences, 20% to 25% of them present only once. The same data also went into a second study, on T cells expressing NK-cell markers. That work contributes: Four of the donors also had these clonotypes leading their CD3+CD56-NKG2C+ fraction.

The receptor was derived from a woman between 18 and 29 years old in good health. Sample: CD4+ T cells sorted from blood.

CDR3 nucleotide sequence: TGCAGTGTTACCCGGGGGACCCAGTACTTC. Translated, it gives CSVTRGTQYF. The chain uses TRBV20-1 and TRBJ2-5, with a possible D match to TRBD2 (5 bases). From germline, CDR1 is DFQATT and CDR2 SNEGSKA (reference sequence). Trimming pared 7 bases from V and 7 bases from J, leaving 10 bases between. The CDR3 is 10 residues long.